Described below is a single TCR beta chain sequence and its context. Its antigen is unknown. The input lacks base qualities; no much larger clone sits a single base away. These data originate in a study of blood T cell repertoires in COVID-19 (dated by TCRdb to 2020 to 2021). Broadly, across the study: The collaborator samples originated in the United States, Italy and Spain and spanned the acute and convalescent phases of COVID-19. Where HLA class I and class II types were available, the types were taken from metadata supplied by the sample provider, not from assay-based typing. The repertoires were released in a freely available public database intended as a resource for research on the immune response to SARS-CoV-2. The samples were drawn from the first 160 participants of the ongoing ImmuneRACE study and from 950 to 1,500 subjects provided by 6 global collaborators. Subjects who had been exposed to COVID-19, were actively infected with it, or had recovered from it provided the deeply sampled blood TCRbeta repertoires that made up the dataset. The prospective study material was composed of cDNA or gDNA derived from T cells, B-cell-depleted T cells, or PBMCs. Sample metadata almost always included a de-identified subject ID, COVID-19 status, age in years and sex.

Study-wide findings and limitations: Clinical and demographic metadata were provided uncurated, with the amount varying by source and participant.

Each collaborating institution followed its own protocols to collect whole blood in K2EDTA tubes. For TCRbeta analysis, collaborators shipped samples in one of three forms: frozen whole blood, isolated PBMCs, or DNA extracted from either of those sample types. TCRbeta CDR3 regions were amplified from genomic DNA by means of the immunoSEQ Assay, a bias-controlled multiplex PCR. Regarding the original processing steps: Within the assay, amplification of reference gene primers was used to estimate how many nucleated cells each sample contained. Sequence reads were collapsed and filtered to measure the absolute abundance of every unique TCRbeta CDR3 rearrangement. Productive Simpson clonality was computed per sample as the square root of Simpson's diversity index over productive rearrangements. TCRdb mirrors the immuneACCESS table, restricted to in-frame sequences. Some clones are absent from its copies; in checked studies, under half trace to an unresolved V gene, and the reason for the others is unknown. Clone size and V and J calls were adopted from that table, with D and trimming inferred from the DNA. The sample table holds some 160,000 clones, of which over 75% were seen once. The ten biggest clones cover 5% of the sample.

Sequences SGHTA (CDR1) and FQGNSA (CDR2) are obtained from the germline V gene. V loses 0 bases of germline sequence and J loses 9 bases, and the interval between the two ends is 15 bases. The CDR3 runs 15 amino acids, cysteine and phenylalanine included. Here the CDR3 DNA is all that survives: 45 bases in frame from base 1. The sequenced sample consisted of peripheral blood. This sequence was found in a woman aged 45-65 years with acute or convalescent COVID-19. In this chain, TRBV7-2 is recombined with TRBJ2-1, and the D gene may be TRBD2, 7 bases matching. The nucleotide sequence is given as TGTGCCAGCAGCTTAGCGGGGGGGCTGTGGGGTGAGCAGTTCTTC. This translates into CASSLAGGLWGEQFF. The entire variable domain, with the stretches around the CDR3 drawn from the reference TRBV7-2 and TRBJ2-1 proteins, is GAGVSQSPSNKVTEKGKDVELRCDPISGHTALYWYRQSLGQGLEFLIYFQGNSAPDKSGLPSDRFSAERTGGSVSTLTIQRTQQEDSAVYLCASSLAGGLWGEQFFGPGTRLTVL.